Following are 22 T cell receptor beta chains from one sample sequenced in a study of blood T cell repertoires in COVID-19. Generated by immunoSEQ multiplex PCR, the TCRdb table keeps only in-frame clones and is missing some. The sample contains tens of thousands of clones, approximately 84% of which appear only once. Sequencing was carried out using peripheral blood. The receptor set was obtained from a man in his sixties with acute or convalescent COVID-19.

In DNA form, the CDR3 reads TGTGCCAGCAGTTTATCGGCGGCAGGGGGCGGAGAGACCCAGTACTTC. It is translated as CASSLSAAGGGETQYF. The chain combines TRBV27 with TRBJ2-5; the match to TRBD1 covers 8 bases. The CDR3 sequence is 16 residues long. Germline CDR1 reads MNHEY; CDR2 reads SMNVEV (reference sequence). After removal of 0 bases from V and 4 bases from J, the junction contained 7 bases not matched to a gene.

The chain links TRBV19 to TRBJ2-5, with 11 bases fitting TRBD2. The CDR3 contains 16 residues. J was trimmed by 3 bases and V by 4 bases; bases with no gene match: 7. Looked up from germline, CDR1 is LNHDA and CDR2 is SQIVND (reference sequence). CDR3 nucleotides: TGTGCCAGTAGTACAATCGTAGCGGGGGGGGAAGAGACCCAGTACTTC. Translating it yields CASSTIVAGGEETQYF.

This clone was detected only once. The genes are TRBV6-5 and TRBJ1-6, with 7 bases that match TRBD1. Germline-derived CDR1 and CDR2 are MNHEY and SVGAGI. Trimming removed 5 bases from V and 8 bases from J; junction bases left unmatched: 3. The CDR3 has 13 amino acids. The CDR3 bases are TGTGCCAGCAGTATACAGGGGTATTCACCCCTCCACTTT. Residues: CASSIQGYSPLHF.

The chain couples TRBV28 to TRBJ1-4, with 8 bases fitting TRBD1. V gave up 4 bases and J gave up 7 bases; unmatched junction bases: 14. Germline CDR1 MDHEN, CDR2 SYDVKM. The CDR3 contains 17 residues. The CDR3 protein is CASSSGQGMIGGEKLFF. CDR3 DNA sequence: TGTGCCAGCAGTTCCGGACAGGGAATGATAGGGGGTGAAAAACTGTTTTTT. Drawing the rest from reference TRBV28 and TRBJ1-4, the complete variable domain is DVKVTQSSRYLVKRTGEKVFLECVQDMDHENMFWYRQDPGLGLRLIYFSYDVKMKEKGDIPEGYSVSREKKERFSLILESASTNQTSMYLCASSSGQGMIGGEKLFFGSGTQLSVL.

On this clone: Additional DNA sequences in this sample encode the identical CDR3. The chain has TRBV6-5 and TRBJ1-2; D not resolved. The V gene lost 2 bases and the J gene lost 4 bases, with 8 bases spanning the gap. The CDR3 runs to 13 residues. The germline V gene has CDR1 MNHEY and CDR2 SVGAGI. For the CDR3, the DNA is TGTGCCAGCAGTTACGGGCAATCCTATGGCTACACCTTC. Translation: CASSYGQSYGYTF.

V usage is TRBV18 and J usage is TRBJ1-2; 7 nucleotides align to TRBD1. The CDR3 contains 15 residues. Trimming cost V 2 bases and J 3 bases; bases outside gene matches: 6. The germline V gene has CDR1 KGHSH and CDR2 LQKENI. The DNA for the CDR3 is TGTGCCAGCTCACCAGGACAGGCGTCCGACTATGGCTACACCTTC. Its translation is CASSPGQASDYGYTF.

This chain links TRBV6-5 with TRBJ1-3, with D possibly being TRBD1 (6 bases). Germline-derived CDR1 and CDR2 are MNHEY and SVGAGI. There are 12 residues in the CDR3. V gave up 6 bases and J gave up 8 bases, with 11 bases separating them. The CDR3 sequence: CASRTGWDTIYF. The CDR3, as DNA: TGTGCCAGCAGGACAGGTTGGGACACCATATATTTT.

The chain is built from TRBV7-9 and TRBJ1-2; 9 bases line up with TRBD1. The germline CDR1 and CDR2 sequences are SEHNR and FQNEAQ (reference sequence). The CDR3 has 17 residues. The V gene end was trimmed by 5 bases and the J gene end by 4 bases; junction bases not matched to a gene: 14. This CDR3 is CASSPDPGTGTPYGYTF. For the CDR3, the DNA is TGTGCCAGCAGCCCAGACCCCGGGACAGGGACGCCCTATGGCTACACCTTC.

CDR3 sequence reads: CASSPGHSGTANYGYTF. The CDR3 DNA follows: TGTGCCAGCAGTCCCGGACACTCCGGGACAGCTAACTATGGCTACACCTTC. V is TRBV6-6 and J is TRBJ1-2, with TRBD1 matching 7 bases. CDR1 is MNHNY, CDR2 SVGAGI, per germline (reference sequence). This CDR3 comprises 17 residues. V trimming: 5 bases; J trimming: 0 bases; junction bases outside the gene matches: 12.

The rearrangement uses TRBV21-1 and TRBJ1-5. TRBV21-1 constitutes a pseudogene. The CDR3 is 17 amino acids. The CDR3 region is CASMEDQGCNSNQPQHF. CDR3 DNA sequence: TGTGCCAGCATGGAGGACCAAGGCTGTAATAGCAATCAGCCCCAGCATTTT.

This clone was recorded only once. The chain is built from TRBV7-2 and TRBJ2-2; TRBD1 agrees at 11 bases. The germline V gene encodes CDR1 SGHTA and CDR2 FQGNSA. The CDR3 is 17 residues long. The trim removed 4 bases at V and 6 bases at J, leaving 10 bases unmatched. CDR3 residues: CASSWTGGAGAAGELFF. For the CDR3, the DNA is TGTGCCAGCAGCTGGACAGGGGGCGCGGGGGCTGCCGGGGAGCTGTTTTTT.

This clone has more than one count but fewer than ten. This rearrangement joins TRBV19 to TRBJ1-5; 7 positions agree with TRBD1. Germline values: CDR1 LNHDA, CDR2 SQIVND (reference sequence). J was trimmed by 6 bases and V by 3 bases; bases with no gene match: 11. The CDR3 extends over 16 amino acids. The CDR3 sequence is CASSISGQDEGQPQHF. The CDR3 DNA sequence: TGTGCCAGTAGTATTTCAGGACAGGACGAGGGTCAGCCCCAGCATTTT.

V usage is TRBV28 and J usage is TRBJ1-2; D is unclear. The CDR3 is made up of 12 amino acids. V lost 2 bases and J lost 4, with 5 bases in between. Germline CDR1 and CDR2: MDHEN and SYDVKM. The CDR3 reads CASSLKSYGYTF. The DNA of the CDR3 is TGTGCCAGCAGTTTAAAGAGCTATGGCTACACCTTC.

The chain is built from TRBV6-1 and TRBJ1-2; D gene ambiguous. The CDR3 covers 13 residues. Looked up from germline, CDR1 is MNHNS and CDR2 is SASEGT. Between the trimmed V and J ends, which lost 1 base and 5 bases, there was a span of 8 bases. DNA of the CDR3: TGTGCCAGCAGTGAAGATACAGTTTATGGCTACACCTTC. Protein: CASSEDTVYGYTF.

The chain combines TRBV5-1 with TRBJ2-1, with D possibly matching TRBD2 (5 bases). The germline gives CDR1 SGHRS, CDR2 YFSETQ. Trimming removed 2 bases from V and 0 bases from J, with 9 bases in between. The length of the CDR3 is 15 residues. The DNA for the CDR3 is TGCGCCAGCAGCTTTTACGGGGACTCCTACAATGAGCAGTTCTTC. Translated: CASSFYGDSYNEQFF.

V is TRBV19 and J is TRBJ1-1; D call uncertain. The germline V gene has CDR1 LNHDA and CDR2 SQIVND (reference sequence). V was cut by 0 bases and J by 1 base, with 12 bases left in between. CDR3 length: 16 amino acids. CDR3 in DNA: TGTGCCAGTAGTATAGATAAAGGTAGCAAGAACACTGAAGCTTTCTTT. It yields the protein CASSIDKGSKNTEAFF.

The CDR3 DNA reads TGTGCCAGCAGTTTCCGCGGGGGCCCCACAGATACGCAGTATTTT. It encodes CASSFRGGPTDTQYF. The chain recombines TRBV5-4 with TRBJ2-3, with a tentative D call TRBD2 (7 bases). V was cut by 5 bases and J by 2 bases, with 15 bases left in between. This CDR3 contains 15 residues. Germline CDR1 SGHNT, CDR2 YYREEE (reference sequence).

The chain links TRBV5-4 to TRBJ1-1; D is undetermined. This CDR3 contains 13 residues. With 5 bases removed from V and 1 base from J, the gap between germline ends came to 9 bases. Per the germline V gene, CDR1 is SGHNT and CDR2 is YYREEE (reference sequence). The CDR3 spells CASRIGRNTEAFF. DNA of the CDR3: TGTGCCAGCAGGATTGGCAGGAACACTGAAGCTTTCTTT.

The V gene is TRBV30, the J gene TRBJ2-2; TRBD2 is a possible D gene (7 bases). CDR1 and CDR2 (germline): GTSNPN, SVGIG (reference sequence). Trimming stripped 7 bases from V and 5 bases from J, with 20 bases between. The CDR3 runs to 15 residues. The DNA for the CDR3 is TGTGCCTCTACGAAGGGGGGGGCTTGGACCGGGGAGCTGTTTTTT. It codes for CASTKGGAWTGELFF.

V is TRBV12-3 or TRBV12-4 and J is TRBJ2-3, with a possible D match to TRBD2 (6 bases). The germline V and J ends were trimmed by 2 bases and 4 bases, with 7 bases remaining between them. This CDR3 contains 13 residues. For the CDR3, the DNA is TGTGCCAGCAGTTTACCGGGGGCAGATACGCAGTATTTT. Protein: CASSLPGADTQYF.

This clone was seen only a few times. The genes are TRBV4-1 and TRBJ1-3, with D possibly matching TRBD1 (5 bases). Germline-derived CDR1 and CDR2 are MGHRA and YSYEKL. The V and J ends lost 0 bases and 4 bases respectively, with 13 bases between them. This CDR3 has 16 residues. The CDR3 nucleotides read TGCGCCAGCAGCCAAGAACCGACAGTATTAGGAAACACCATATATTTT. This gives the protein CASSQEPTVLGNTIYF.

The CDR3 spells CAWSALQGAEAFF. CDR3 nucleotide sequence: TGTGCCTGGAGTGCACTTCAGGGGGCTGAAGCTTTCTTT. The chain couples TRBV30 to TRBJ1-1, with 7 bases identical to TRBD1. The CDR3 length is 13 residues. Trimming at V came to 1 base and at J to 6 bases, leaving 5 bases not matched to a gene. CDR1 and CDR2 from the germline V gene are GTSNPN and SVGIG (reference sequence).